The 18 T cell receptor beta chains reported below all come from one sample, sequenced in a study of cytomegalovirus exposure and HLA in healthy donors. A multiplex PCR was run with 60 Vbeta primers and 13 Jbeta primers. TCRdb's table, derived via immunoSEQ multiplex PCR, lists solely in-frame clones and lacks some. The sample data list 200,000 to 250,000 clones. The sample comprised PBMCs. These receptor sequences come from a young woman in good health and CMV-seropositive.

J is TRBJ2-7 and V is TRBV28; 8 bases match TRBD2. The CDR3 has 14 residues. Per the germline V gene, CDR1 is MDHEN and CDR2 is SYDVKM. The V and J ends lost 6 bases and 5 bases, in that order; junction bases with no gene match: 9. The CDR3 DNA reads TGTGCCAGCAGCTCCCCCGGGAGGGCCGACGAGCAGTACTTC. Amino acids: CASSSPGRADEQYF.

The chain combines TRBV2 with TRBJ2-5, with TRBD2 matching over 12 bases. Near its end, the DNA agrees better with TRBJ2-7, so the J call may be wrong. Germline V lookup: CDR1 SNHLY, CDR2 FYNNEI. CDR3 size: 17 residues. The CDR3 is CASRKSSGRGEGDEQYF. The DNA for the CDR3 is TGTGCCAGCAGAAAATCTAGCGGGAGGGGAGAGGGTGACGAGCAGTACTTC.

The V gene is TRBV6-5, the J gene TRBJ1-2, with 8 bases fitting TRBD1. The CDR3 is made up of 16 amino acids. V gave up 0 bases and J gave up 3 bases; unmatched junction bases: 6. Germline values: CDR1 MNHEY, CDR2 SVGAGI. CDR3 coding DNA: TGTGCCAGCAGTTACTCTGCAGGGGGCTGGGACTATGGCTACACCTTC. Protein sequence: CASSYSAGGWDYGYTF.

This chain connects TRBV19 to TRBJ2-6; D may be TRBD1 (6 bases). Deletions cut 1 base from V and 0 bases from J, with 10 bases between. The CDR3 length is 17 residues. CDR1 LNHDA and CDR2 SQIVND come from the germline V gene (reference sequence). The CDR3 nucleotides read TGTGCCAGTAGTATAGCACAGGGACCCTCTGGGGCCAACGTCCTGACTTTC. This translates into CASSIAQGPSGANVLTF.

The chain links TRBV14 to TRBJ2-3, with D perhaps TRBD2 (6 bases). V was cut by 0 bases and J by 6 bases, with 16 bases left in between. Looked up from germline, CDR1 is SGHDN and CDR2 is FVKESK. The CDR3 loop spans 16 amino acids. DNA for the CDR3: TGTGCCAGCAGCCAAGATCGAGACAGCCGGGGGGATACGCAGTATTTT. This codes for CASSQDRDSRGDTQYF.

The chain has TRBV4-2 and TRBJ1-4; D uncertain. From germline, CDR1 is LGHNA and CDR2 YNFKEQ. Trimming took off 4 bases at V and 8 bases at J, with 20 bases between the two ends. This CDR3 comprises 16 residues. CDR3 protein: CASSPLMGRENEKLFF. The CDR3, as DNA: TGTGCCAGCAGCCCCTTAATGGGGAGGGAGAACGAAAAACTGTTTTTT.

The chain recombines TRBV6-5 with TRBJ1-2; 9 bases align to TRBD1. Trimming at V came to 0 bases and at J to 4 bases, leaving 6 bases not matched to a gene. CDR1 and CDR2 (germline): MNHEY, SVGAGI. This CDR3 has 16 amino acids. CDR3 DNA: TGTGCCAGCAGTTACTCCCCACAGGGGGCCCTCTATGGCTACACCTTC. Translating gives CASSYSPQGALYGYTF.

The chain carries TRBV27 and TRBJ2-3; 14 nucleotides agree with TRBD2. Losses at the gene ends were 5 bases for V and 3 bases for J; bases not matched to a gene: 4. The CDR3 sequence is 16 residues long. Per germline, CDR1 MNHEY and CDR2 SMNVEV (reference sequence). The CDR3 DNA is TGTGCCAGCAGTCCGACTAGCGGGAGGGGTACAGATACGCAGTATTTT. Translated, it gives CASSPTSGRGTDTQYF.

CDR3 sequence reads: CAISEFRDRGLPNYGYTF. The CDR3 region has the DNA TGTGCCATCAGTGAGTTTAGGGACAGGGGGCTCCCAAACTATGGCTACACCTTC. V is TRBV10-3 and J is TRBJ1-2; 12 bases are shared with TRBD1. Germline loops: CDR1 ENHRY, CDR2 SYGVKD. V lost 1 base to trimming and J lost 2 bases; unmatched junction nucleotides: 8. CDR3 length: 18 residues.

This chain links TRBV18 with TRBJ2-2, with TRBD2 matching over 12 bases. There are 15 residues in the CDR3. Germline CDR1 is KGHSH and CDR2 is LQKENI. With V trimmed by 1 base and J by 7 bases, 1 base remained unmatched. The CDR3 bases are TGTGCCAGCTCACCACGACTAGCGGGGGACGGGGAGCTGTTTTTT. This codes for CASSPRLAGDGELFF.

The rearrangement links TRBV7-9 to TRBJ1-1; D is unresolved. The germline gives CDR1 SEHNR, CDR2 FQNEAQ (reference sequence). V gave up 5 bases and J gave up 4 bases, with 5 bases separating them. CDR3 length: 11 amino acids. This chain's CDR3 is CASSGSTEAFF. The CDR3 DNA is TGTGCCAGCAGCGGGAGCACTGAAGCTTTCTTT.

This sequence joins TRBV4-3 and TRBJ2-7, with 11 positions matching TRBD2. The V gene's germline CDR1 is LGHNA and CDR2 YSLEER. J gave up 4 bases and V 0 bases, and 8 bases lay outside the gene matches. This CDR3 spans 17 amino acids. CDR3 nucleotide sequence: TGCGCCAGCAGCCAAGATGGGCTAGCGGGAGGTCCTTACGAGCAGTACTTC. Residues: CASSQDGLAGGPYEQYF.

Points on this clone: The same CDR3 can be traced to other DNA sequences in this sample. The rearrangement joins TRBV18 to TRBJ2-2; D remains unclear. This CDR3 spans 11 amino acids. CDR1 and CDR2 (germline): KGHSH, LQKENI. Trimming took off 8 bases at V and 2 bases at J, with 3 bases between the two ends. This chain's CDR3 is CASQNTGELFF. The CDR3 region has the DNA TGTGCCAGCCAAAACACCGGGGAGCTGTTTTTT.

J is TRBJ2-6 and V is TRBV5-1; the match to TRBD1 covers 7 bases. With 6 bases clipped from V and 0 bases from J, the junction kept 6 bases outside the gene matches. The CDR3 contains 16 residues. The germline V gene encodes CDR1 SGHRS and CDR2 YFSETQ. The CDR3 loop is CASIEGAHSGANVLTF. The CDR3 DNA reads TGCGCCAGCATCGAGGGGGCTCACTCTGGGGCCAACGTCCTGACTTTC.

The CDR3 DNA sequence: TGTGCCAGTAGTACCTCCCCGACTAGCGGAAAAAACATTCAGTACTTC. Amino acid sequence: CASSTSPTSGKNIQYF. The rearrangement joins TRBV19 to TRBJ2-4; TRBD2 agrees at 9 bases. Trimming cost V 4 bases and J 4 bases; bases outside gene matches: 8. The germline V gene encodes CDR1 LNHDA and CDR2 SQIVND (reference sequence). This CDR3 is 16 amino acids long. The full variable domain, completed using reference TRBV19 and TRBJ2-4, is DGGITQSPKYLFRKEGQNVTLSCEQNLNHDAMYWYRQDPGQGLRLIYYSQIVNDFQKGDIAEGYSVSREKKESFPLTVTSAQKNPTAFYLCASSTSPTSGKNIQYFGAGTRLSVL.

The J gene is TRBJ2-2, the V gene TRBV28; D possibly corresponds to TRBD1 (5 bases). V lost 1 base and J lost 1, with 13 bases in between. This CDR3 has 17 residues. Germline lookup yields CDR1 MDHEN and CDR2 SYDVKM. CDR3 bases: TGTGCCAGCAGTTTATTTAGGATTCAGGGGAACACCGGGGAGCTGTTTTTT. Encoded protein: CASSLFRIQGNTGELFF. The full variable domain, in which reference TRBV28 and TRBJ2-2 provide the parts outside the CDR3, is DVKVTQSSRYLVKRTGEKVFLECVQDMDHENMFWYRQDPGLGLRLIYFSYDVKMKEKGDIPEGYSVSREKKERFSLILESASTNQTSMYLCASSLFRIQGNTGELFFGEGSRLTVL.

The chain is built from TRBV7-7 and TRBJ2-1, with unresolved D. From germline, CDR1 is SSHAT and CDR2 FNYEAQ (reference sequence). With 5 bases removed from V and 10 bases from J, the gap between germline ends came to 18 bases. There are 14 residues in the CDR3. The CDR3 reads CASSPEANPWEQFF. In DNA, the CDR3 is TGTGCCAGCAGCCCAGAGGCCAATCCATGGGAGCAGTTCTTC. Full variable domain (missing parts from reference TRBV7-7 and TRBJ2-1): GAGVSQSPRYKVTKRGQDVTLRCDPISSHATLYWYQQALGQGPEFLTYFNYEAQPDKSGLPSDRFSAERPEGSISTLTIQRTEQRDSAMYRCASSPEANPWEQFFGPGTRLTVL.

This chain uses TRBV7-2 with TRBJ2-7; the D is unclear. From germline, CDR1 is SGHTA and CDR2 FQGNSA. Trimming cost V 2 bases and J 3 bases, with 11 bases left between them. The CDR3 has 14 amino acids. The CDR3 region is CASSLTQDYYEQYF. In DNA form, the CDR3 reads TGTGCCAGCAGCTTAACCCAGGATTACTACGAGCAGTACTTC. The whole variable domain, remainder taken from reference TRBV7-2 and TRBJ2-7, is GAGVSQSPSNKVTEKGKDVELRCDPISGHTALYWYRQSLGQGLEFLIYFQGNSAPDKSGLPSDRFSAERTGGSVSTLTIQRTQQEDSAVYLCASSLTQDYYEQYFGPGTRLTVT.